Below, one T cell receptor (beta chain) is given with its context. Authors' methods: Amplification from reference gene primers served as the basis for estimated nucleated cell counts. Assay used: immunoSEQ multiplex PCR; TCRdb lists only in-frame clones, some missing. Clone size and V and J calls were adopted from that table, with D and trimming inferred from the DNA. The sample shows about 170,000 clones, about 85% of them seen only once. The sample comes from a study of blood T cell repertoires in COVID-19. In the study overall: The study drew acute and convalescent COVID-19 samples from the United States, Italy and Spain. The analysed material was cDNA or gDNA that came from T cells, B-cell-depleted T cells, or PBMCs.

The CDR3 extends over 17 amino acids. Germline loops: CDR1 LNHDA, CDR2 SQIVND (reference sequence). V was clipped by 0 bases and J by 1 base; unmatched bases: 7. This chain joins TRBV19 and TRBJ1-2, with TRBD1 matching 8 bases. The receptor was isolated from a man in his fifties or sixties who had recovered from COVID-19. Sequenced material: peripheral blood. DNA for the CDR3: TGTGCCAGTAGTATAGATCAGGGGACAGGACTTAACTATGGCTACACCTTC. Translated: CASSIDQGTGLNYGYTF.